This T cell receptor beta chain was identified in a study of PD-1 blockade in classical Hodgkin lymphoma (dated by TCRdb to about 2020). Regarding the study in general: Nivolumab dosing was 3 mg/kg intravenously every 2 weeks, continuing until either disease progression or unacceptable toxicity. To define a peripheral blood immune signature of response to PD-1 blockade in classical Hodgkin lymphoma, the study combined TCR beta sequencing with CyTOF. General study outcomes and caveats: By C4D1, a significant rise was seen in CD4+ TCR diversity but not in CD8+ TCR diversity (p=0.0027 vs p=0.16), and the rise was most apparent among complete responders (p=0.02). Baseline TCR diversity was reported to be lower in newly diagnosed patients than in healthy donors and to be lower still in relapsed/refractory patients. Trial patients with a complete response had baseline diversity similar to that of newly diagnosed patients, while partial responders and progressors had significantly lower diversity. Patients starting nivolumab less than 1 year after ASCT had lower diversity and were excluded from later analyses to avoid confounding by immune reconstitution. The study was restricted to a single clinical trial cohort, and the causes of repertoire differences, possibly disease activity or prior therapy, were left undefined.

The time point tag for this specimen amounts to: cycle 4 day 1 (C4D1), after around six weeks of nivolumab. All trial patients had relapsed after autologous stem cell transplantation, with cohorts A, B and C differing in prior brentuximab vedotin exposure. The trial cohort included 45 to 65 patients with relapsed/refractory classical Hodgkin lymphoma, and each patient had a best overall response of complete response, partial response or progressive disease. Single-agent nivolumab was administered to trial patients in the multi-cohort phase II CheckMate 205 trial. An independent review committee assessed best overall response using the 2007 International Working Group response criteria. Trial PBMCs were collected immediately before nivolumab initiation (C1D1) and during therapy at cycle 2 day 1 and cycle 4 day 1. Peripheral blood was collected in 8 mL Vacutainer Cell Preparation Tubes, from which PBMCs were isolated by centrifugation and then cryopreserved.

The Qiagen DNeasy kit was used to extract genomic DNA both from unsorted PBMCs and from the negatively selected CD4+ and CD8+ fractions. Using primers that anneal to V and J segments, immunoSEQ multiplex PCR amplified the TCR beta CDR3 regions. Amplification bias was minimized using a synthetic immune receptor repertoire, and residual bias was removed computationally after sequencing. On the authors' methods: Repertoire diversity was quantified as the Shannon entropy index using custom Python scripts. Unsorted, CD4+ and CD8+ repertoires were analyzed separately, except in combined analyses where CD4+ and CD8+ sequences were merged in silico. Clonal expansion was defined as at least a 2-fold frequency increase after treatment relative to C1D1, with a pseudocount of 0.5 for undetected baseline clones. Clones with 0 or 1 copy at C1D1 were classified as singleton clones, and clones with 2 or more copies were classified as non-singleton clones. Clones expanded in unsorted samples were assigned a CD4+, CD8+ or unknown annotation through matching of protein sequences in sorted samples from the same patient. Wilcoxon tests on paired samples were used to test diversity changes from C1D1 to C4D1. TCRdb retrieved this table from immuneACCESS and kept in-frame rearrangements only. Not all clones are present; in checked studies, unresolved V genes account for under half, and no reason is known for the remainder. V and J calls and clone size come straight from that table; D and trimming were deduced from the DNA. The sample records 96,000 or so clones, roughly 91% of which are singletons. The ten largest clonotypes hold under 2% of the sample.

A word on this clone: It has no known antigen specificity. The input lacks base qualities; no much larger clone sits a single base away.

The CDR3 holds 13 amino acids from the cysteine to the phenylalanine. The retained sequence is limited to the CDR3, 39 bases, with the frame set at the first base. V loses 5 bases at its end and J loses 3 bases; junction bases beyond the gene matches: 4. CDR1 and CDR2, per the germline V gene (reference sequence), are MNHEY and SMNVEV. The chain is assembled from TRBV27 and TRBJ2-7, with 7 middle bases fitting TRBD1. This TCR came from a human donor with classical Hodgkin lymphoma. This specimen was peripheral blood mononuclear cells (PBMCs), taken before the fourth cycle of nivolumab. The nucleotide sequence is TGTGCCAGCAGTCTCGGGACAGTCTACGAGCAGTACTTC. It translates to CASSLGTVYEQYF.